The present T cell receptor (beta chain) was sequenced within a study of OX40 agonist ivuxolimab in advanced cancers. At the level of the whole study: Ivuxolimab was a fully human IgG2 agonistic monoclonal antibody targeting the costimulatory receptor OX40 (CD134). Intravenous ivuxolimab was administered to patients every 2 weeks at six dose levels: 0.01, 0.1, 0.3, 1.5, 3 and 10 mg/kg. Among the roughly 50 dose-escalation patients, some 19 had hepatocellular carcinoma, about 15 melanoma, 9 renal cell carcinoma and 9 head and neck cancer. In the dose-escalation cohort, approximately 80% of patients were male, and the mean age was roughly 60 years with a range of roughly 20 to 79. Patients were allowed to have had prior anti-PD-1, anti-PD-L1 or anti-CTLA-4 therapy, and about 40% of the dose-escalation patients had been treated with checkpoint inhibitors. Partial responses occurred in three dose-escalation patients, of whom one had hepatocellular carcinoma and two had cutaneous melanoma. The purpose of peripheral TCRbeta sequencing was to test whether ivuxolimab changed TCR sequence diversity and led to clonal T-cell expansion. The paper describes the monotherapy dose-escalation part (N of about 54 patients) of the phase I trial of ivuxolimab.

V loses 2 bases of germline sequence and J loses 8 bases, and the interval between the two ends is 13 bases. The germline V gene gives CDR1 as MGHDK and CDR2 as SYGVNS. From cysteine to phenylalanine, the CDR3 is 14 amino acids long. Kept here is only the CDR3 DNA, which spans 42 bases and is read in frame from base 1. As concerns this clone: Its antigen is currently not known. No per-base quality is available; no much larger clone lies one base away.

The trial excluded patients who had a history of autoimmune disease or who were on systemic immunosuppression. In every dose cohort, peripheral blood was drawn for TCR sequencing at baseline, cycle 4 day 1, and cycle 7 day 1. The samples were drawn from a first-in-human, open-label, multicenter phase I dose-escalation trial of ivuxolimab. Adults with locally advanced or metastatic melanoma, renal cell, hepatocellular, or head and neck squamous cell carcinoma were enrolled in the trial. Before TCR sequencing, CD4+ T cells and CD8+ T cells from peripheral blood were sorted into separate populations. To sequence the TCRbeta CDR3 region, genomic DNA was isolated from the sorted cells. The immunoSEQ Assay was used to sequence the TCRbeta CDR3 regions. In its TCRdb copy, this immuneACCESS table keeps in-frame sequences only and misses some clones. Where compared with another copy, unresolved V genes explain less than half of these, and the others have no known cause. The sample table holds about 47,000 clones, of which about 88% were seen once. Together, the top ten hold about 8% of the sample.

Overall results and qualifications from the work: In partial responders in the 0.1-3.0 mg/kg groups, normalized peripheral clonal expansion was found to be among the lowest, especially among CD8+ T cells. At doses of 0.1 to 3.0 mg/kg, clonal expansion of both CD4+ and CD8+ blood T cells was observed from baseline to week 6. Which antigens the clonally expanded peripheral T cells were specific for was not determined. Low levels of normalized T-cell clonal expansion were also seen in some nonresponding patients. After ivuxolimab, more expanded clones were found on average in CD8+ T cells than in CD4+ T cells.

This chain joins TRBV25-1 to TRBJ2-1; a weak D assignment points to TRBD1 (6 bases agree). This TCR was sampled from an adult with an advanced solid tumor such as melanoma, head and neck, liver or kidney cancer. Sequences were derived from CD4+ or CD8+ T cells sorted from blood, sampled in a trial of the OX40 agonist ivuxolimab. The nucleotides read TGTGCCAGCAGTGAACTTCGACAGGCTTATGAGCAGTTCTTC. Its protein product is CASSELRQAYEQFF.